These 15 T cell receptor beta chains share one sample of origin, sequenced in a study of shared clonotypes between healthy human individuals. TCRdb keeps only in-frame clones here, not all; method: immunoSEQ multiplex PCR. Counted here are about 1.1 million clones, 78% occurring once; the ten biggest clones make up around 0.47%. The sequenced sample was memory CD4+ T cells from PBMCs. Sample subset: CD45RA-negative fraction. These receptors came from a man between 18 and 35 years old in good health. Some clones in this sample may be carry-over from other donors' samples.

This clone was seen more than once but under ten times. In the same sample, other DNA sequences code for this CDR3. The chain joins TRBV27 to TRBJ2-7, with D perhaps TRBD2 (7 bases). The germline V gene has CDR1 MNHEY and CDR2 SMNVEV (reference sequence). This CDR3 spans 14 amino acids. The V end lost 6 bases, the J end lost 1 base, and 13 bases lay between the germline ends. The DNA for the CDR3 is TGTGCCAGCAGGCCCAGGGGAGGGTCCTACGAGCAGTACTTC. Its protein is CASRPRGGSYEQYF.

The V call is TRBV9, the J call TRBJ2-5; the match to TRBD1 covers 8 bases. Germline V gene sequence: CDR1 SGDLS, CDR2 YYNGEE. Unmatched junction bases numbered 13, after V lost 4 bases and J lost 5 bases. The CDR3 has 16 amino acids. The DNA for the CDR3 is TGTGCCAGCAGCCCGTCAGGACAGGGCGGGGTTGAGACCCAGTACTTC. Its protein is CASSPSGQGGVETQYF.

The gene calls are TRBV5-1 and TRBJ2-5; D is perhaps TRBD1 (5 bases). This CDR3 spans 14 amino acids. V lost 4 bases and J lost 2, with 12 bases in between. The germline V gene has CDR1 SGHRS and CDR2 YFSETQ. CDR3 residues: CASSDPRAQETQYF. The CDR3 DNA reads as TGCGCCAGCAGCGATCCCAGGGCACAAGAGACCCAGTACTTC.

The V and J genes are TRBV1 and TRBJ2-1. TRBV1 is designated a pseudogene. The CDR3 is 13 amino acids. In DNA, the CDR3 is TGCACCAGCGAGGGGCCCCCCTACAATGAGCAGTTCTTC. Its protein product is CTSEGPPYNEQFF.

The chain has TRBV27 and TRBJ1-4; the match to TRBD1 covers 8 bases. CDR1 and CDR2 (germline): MNHEY, SMNVEV (reference sequence). This CDR3 has 16 amino acids. The J segment lost 2 bases and the V segment lost 3 bases, leaving 5 bases of the junction unmatched. This chain's CDR3 is CASSFAGGSTNEKLFF. CDR3 DNA: TGTGCCAGCAGTTTCGCAGGGGGCTCGACTAATGAAAAACTGTTTTTT. Filled out from reference TRBV27 and TRBJ1-4, the complete variable domain reads EAQVTQNPRYLITVTGKKLTVTCSQNMNHEYMSWYRQDPGLGLRQIYYSMNVEVTDKGDVPEGYKVSRKEKRNFPLILESPSPNQTSLYFCASSFAGGSTNEKLFFGSGTQLSVL.

The chain links TRBV7-3 to TRBJ1-1; a possible D gene is TRBD1 (5 bases). The CDR3 contains 15 residues. From germline, CDR1 is SGHTA and CDR2 FQGTGA. Trimming took off 5 bases at V and 1 base at J, with 14 bases between the two ends. CDR3: CASSPGTPGNTEAFF. The CDR3 bases are TGTGCCAGCAGCCCCGGGACTCCAGGGAACACTGAAGCTTTCTTT. Based on the CDR3 plus reference TRBV7-3 and TRBJ1-1, the full variable domain is GAGVSQTPSNKVTEKGKYVELRCDPISGHTALYWYRQSLGQGPEFLIYFQGTGAADDSGLPNDRFFAVRPEGSVSTLKIQRTERGDSAVYLCASSPGTPGNTEAFFGQGTRLTVV.

The rearrangement joins TRBV29-1 to TRBJ1-2, with a possible D match to TRBD1 (5 bases). Germline values: CDR1 SQVTM, CDR2 ANQGSEA. The CDR3 sequence is 14 residues long. V gave up 2 bases and J gave up 1 base, with 11 bases separating them. Written as DNA, the CDR3 is TGCAGCGTTGAAATGCGGGACCTTAACTATGGCTACACCTTC. Its translation: CSVEMRDLNYGYTF.

The chain recombines TRBV7-8 with TRBJ2-5; a possible D gene is TRBD2 (5 bases). With 1 base removed from V and 0 bases from J, the gap between germline ends came to 12 bases. Per germline, CDR1 SGHVS and CDR2 FQNEAQ. The CDR3 length is 16 residues. The CDR3 is CASSLVFRGHQETQYF. In DNA, the CDR3 is TGTGCCAGCAGCTTAGTTTTCCGGGGTCACCAAGAGACCCAGTACTTC.

The genes are TRBV7-9 and TRBJ1-2; D unresolved. This CDR3 is 13 amino acids long. The V and J ends lost 5 bases and 3 bases respectively, with 10 bases between them. Germline CDR1 reads SEHNR; CDR2 reads FQNEAQ (reference sequence). DNA of the CDR3: TGTGCCAGCAGCCCCTATAGGGACTATGGCTACACCTTC. It is translated as CASSPYRDYGYTF.

This clone was seen only a few times. The chain uses TRBV9 and TRBJ2-2; the D gene is possibly TRBD2 (6 bases). This CDR3 spans 13 amino acids. V was pared by 5 bases and J by 8 bases, with 13 bases between. Germline V gene sequence: CDR1 SGDLS, CDR2 YYNGEE. The CDR3 region is CASRKGREGELFF. In DNA form, the CDR3 reads TGTGCCAGCAGGAAGGGGCGGGAAGGGGAGCTGTTTTTT.

CDR3 residues: CASSDLTGSDTQYF. The DNA for the CDR3 is TGCGCCAGCAGTGACTTAACAGGGTCAGATACGCAGTATTTT. The V and J genes are TRBV10-1 and TRBJ2-3, with D maybe TRBD1 (6 bases). With 3 bases removed from V and 4 bases from J, the gap between germline ends came to 11 bases. CDR1 is WNHNN, CDR2 SYGVQD, per germline (reference sequence). The CDR3 is 14 amino acids.

On this clone: The same CDR3 is also encoded by other DNA sequences in this sample. V and J are TRBV5-1 and TRBJ2-3; a possible D gene is TRBD2 (5 bases). The CDR3 runs 15 residues. V lost 0 bases and J 1 base, leaving 9 bases between the germline ends. Germline CDR1 is SGHRS and CDR2 is YFSETQ. CDR3 amino acids: CASSLAARGTDTQYF. CDR3 DNA sequence: TGCGCCAGCAGCTTGGCCGCGCGGGGCACAGATACGCAGTATTTT.

This chain uses TRBV11-2 with TRBJ2-4; 10 bases match TRBD2. J was trimmed by 3 bases and V by 5 bases; bases with no gene match: 7. The CDR3 contains 16 residues. Germline CDR1 is SGHAT and CDR2 is FQNNGV. CDR3 coding DNA: TGTGCCAGCAGCCCTGGCAAGCGGGAGGGCAAAAACATTCAGTACTTC. This gives the protein CASSPGKREGKNIQYF.

V is TRBV5-6 and J is TRBJ2-1; no reliable D call. The V end lost 1 base, the J end lost 2 bases, and 10 bases lay between the germline ends. This CDR3 is 15 amino acids long. CDR1 is SGHDT and CDR2 is YYEEEE in the germline V gene. The CDR3 loop is CASSLPLATYNEQFF. In nucleotides, the CDR3 is TGTGCCAGCAGCTTGCCACTGGCTACCTACAATGAGCAGTTCTTC.

The CDR3 is CASNPRVNEKLFF. The DNA of the CDR3 is TGTGCCAGCAACCCCAGGGTCAATGAAAAACTGTTTTTT. This rearrangement joins TRBV28 to TRBJ1-4; tentatively, D is TRBD1 (5 bases). The V end was cut by 7 bases, the J end by 5 bases, with 11 bases between. Germline CDR1 MDHEN, CDR2 SYDVKM. The CDR3 extends over 13 amino acids.